This T cell receptor (beta chain) stems from a study of cytomegalovirus exposure and HLA in healthy donors. Study results and caveats: Immune exposure was documented only through CMV serostatus. Researchers reported in a later analysis that a missense DCLRE1C variant was tied to TCR beta V- and J-gene trimming. The authors enumerated some 170 TCR beta chains as linked to cytomegalovirus.

Note on this clone: Its specificity is not known.

J gave up 0 bases and V 7 bases, and 8 bases lay outside the gene matches. The CDR3 is 15 residues long. Germline V gene lookup returns CDR1 LNHDA and CDR2 SQIVND (reference sequence). PCR amplification relied on 60 Vbeta primers (plus 13 Jbeta primers). The method was immunoSEQ multiplex PCR; TCRdb's version includes in-frame clones alone and lacks a portion of them. The sample carries around 210,000 clones, around 85% recorded once. The sequenced sample consisted of PBMCs. The TCR sequence derives from a man aged 50-59 years in good health and CMV-seronegative. The chain employs TRBV19 and TRBJ2-7, with 8 positions matching TRBD1. The CDR3 nucleotides read TGTGCCAGTACCCTGGCCGGGACAGGCTCCTACGAGCAGTACTTC. It specifies CASTLAGTGSYEQYF.